The clone carrying this T cell receptor beta chain is medium-sized (0.01 to 0.1%) in the sample. The antigen is not known. The sample comes from a study of immune heterogeneity within non-small cell lung tumors. For the study at large: Histology included a few squamous cell carcinomas, around nine non-squamous carcinomas and 1 unspecified tumor. The study, taken as a whole, reports: Both recurring identical dominant CDR3 beta clonotypes and site-unique high-frequency clones were observed across tumor sites within a patient.

For the TCR beta CDR3, multiplex PCR with 32 V and 13 J primers performed the amplification. Each CDR3 protein gets one entry after TCRdb re-called the multiplex PCR reads with MiXCR. The sample holds 10,000 to 11,000 distinct CDR3 sequences, approximately 20% seen once. The CDR3 totals 14 residues. CDR1 and CDR2 from the germline V gene are MNHNS and SASEGT. Trimming cost V 2 bases and J 5 bases, with 13 bases left between them. Template input, which was bulk tumor genomic DNA, totaled about 630 ng per sample. From each primary tumor, several far-apart biopsies were obtained during surgery. Their non-small cell lung cancer was newly diagnosed and untreated, and the patients underwent curative surgery.

The chain is built from TRBV6-1 and TRBJ2-7; D not resolved. The sequence derives from a man in his sixties with non-small cell lung cancer. The sample taken for sequencing was lung tumor tissue. The CDR3 nucleotides read TGTGCCAGCAGTGAAATAGTATACTACGACGAGCAGTACTTC. It encodes CASSEIVYYDEQYF.